The text below deals with one TCR beta chain. Its antigen is unknown. The sample is drawn from a study of tissue T cells after allogeneic stem cell transplantation. GI sites, liver, skin and spleen were taken after median 9.75 post-mortem hours. The CDR3 is 16 amino acids. Germline V CDR1 and CDR2: LGHDT, YNNKEL (reference sequence). Trimming left V 4 bases short and J 8 bases short, with 21 bases between. Notes on the study in general: Anatomically similar tissues had similar TCR repertoires within each patient. Blood and spleen captured only part of the tissue TCR repertoire. The study did not identify alloreactive or antigen-specific tissue TCRs, and some clones might be persisting host cells.

TCRdb keeps only in-frame clones here, not all; method: immunoSEQ multiplex PCR. The table shows 9,500 to 15,000 clones, with around 70% occurring only once. The material sequenced was tissue from the right colon, taken at autopsy. The sequence was obtained from a woman between 18 and 55 years old with breast cancer. The gene calls are TRBV3-1 (or the pseudogene TRBV3-2) and TRBJ2-1; maybe TRBD2 (7 bases). In nucleotides, the CDR3 is TGTGCCAGCAGCCCCCATGGGGGGGGGCGAGATGATGAGCAGTTCTTC. Protein: CASSPHGGGRDDEQFF.